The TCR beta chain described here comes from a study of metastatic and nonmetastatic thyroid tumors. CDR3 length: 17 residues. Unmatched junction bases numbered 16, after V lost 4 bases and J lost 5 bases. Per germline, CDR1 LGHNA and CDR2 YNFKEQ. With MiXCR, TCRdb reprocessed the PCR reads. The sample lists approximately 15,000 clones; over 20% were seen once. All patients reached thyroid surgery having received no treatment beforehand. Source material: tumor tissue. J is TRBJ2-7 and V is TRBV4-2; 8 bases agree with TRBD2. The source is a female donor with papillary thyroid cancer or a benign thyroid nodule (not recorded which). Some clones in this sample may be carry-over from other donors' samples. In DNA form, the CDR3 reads TGTGCCAGCAGCCGGAACGGGAGGGACGGTCGGGGGAACGAGCAGTACTTC. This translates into CASSRNGRDGRGNEQYF.